A selection of T cell receptor beta chains follows, all from one sample in a study of identifying expanded T cells in peripheral blood. Only in-frame clones appear in the TCRdb table, and some are missing; sequencing was by immunoSEQ multiplex PCR. The sample holds approximately 86,000 clones, about 88% seen once. Sequences were obtained from blood. These receptors were taken from a person aged 18 to 75 in good health. Each CDR3 is given without its conserved first and last residue. The order of the fields is J gene, V gene, D gene, CDR3 length, CDR3 protein. A D gene is named only where the DNA matches it firmly.

TRBJ2-5 TRBV10-3 - 13 AISEASVVRETQY
TRBJ1-5 TRBV5-1 TRBD1 11 ASRDREDQPQH
TRBJ1-5 TRBV11-2 - 16 ASSPQPKTAYSNQPQH
TRBJ1-2 TRBV15 - 13 ATSREDSQYYGYT
TRBJ1-2 TRBV10-3 - 14 AIRAWLQGSSHGYT
TRBJ1-2 TRBV4-3 TRBD1 13 ASSQAWDSRYGYT
TRBJ1-2 TRBV11-2 - 9 ASSLYYGYT
TRBJ1-1 TRBV11-3 - 11 ASSLVPNTEAF
TRBJ1-4 TRBV4-1 - 13 ASSLRSGPNEKLF
TRBJ2-1 TRBV4-1 - 11 ASSHDGDNEQF
TRBJ1-1 TRBV6-6 TRBD1 13 ASSGAGTGGTEAF
TRBJ2-1 TRBV9 TRBD2 14 ASSVGGLAGFNEQF
TRBJ1-1 TRBV30 TRBD1 13 ASQGAPFLNTEAF
TRBJ2-2 TRBV7-6 TRBD1 15 ASSLAPTGQATGELF
TRBJ1-1 TRBV2 TRBD1 11 ASSIDRGLGAF
TRBJ1-1 TRBV7-9 - 11 ASSFRPNTEAF
TRBJ1-6 TRBV7-2 - 13 ASSSATGYASPLH
TRBJ2-1 TRBV9 - 14 ASSLGTDSSYNEQF
TRBJ2-6 TRBV27 TRBD1 17 ASSLRSDRNPSGANVLT
TRBJ2-7 TRBV7-2 - 12 ASSFQSNSYEQY
TRBJ2-7 TRBV7-8 - 12 ASSLVPGAYEQY
TRBJ2-5 TRBV7-7 - 13 ASSLAPQGGETQY
TRBJ2-5 TRBV27 - 11 ASSFRGGETQY
TRBJ1-5 TRBV5-3 - 14 ARSLGFGGPNQPQH
TRBJ1-1 TRBV7-6 TRBD1 14 ASSQRTQGLNTEAF
TRBJ1-2 TRBV6-1 - 13 ASSEVTGSPYGYT
TRBJ2-7 TRBV7-2 - 13 ASSFSGGPGREQY
TRBJ1-2 TRBV14 - 13 ASSQEVGSSFGYT
TRBJ2-3 TRBV6-4 TRBD2 13 ASSDLGGGADTQY
TRBJ1-1 TRBV2 - 11 ASSDQGYTEAF
TRBJ2-4 TRBV30 TRBD2 12 AWSVERGGNIQY
TRBJ2-1 TRBV11-3 TRBD1 13 ASNPTGKGPGEQF
TRBJ2-1 TRBV7-3 TRBD2 14 ASSLRRGDSYNEQF
TRBJ2-3 TRBV7-8 - 14 ASSQRTDVEGDTQY
TRBJ2-2 TRBV7-2 TRBD2 14 ASSYLAGVRTGELF
TRBJ2-2 TRBV7-2 - 12 ASSLVVVTGELF
TRBJ1-2 TRBV5-6 TRBD1 13 ASSSTGNADYGYT
TRBJ2-5 TRBV4-1 TRBD2 14 ASSQGTGGGAGSQY
TRBJ2-7 TRBV7-3 - 11 ASSPASIYEQY
TRBJ2-3 TRBV19 TRBD2 13 ASSMLGGGTDTQY
TRBJ2-3 TRBV25-1 - 12 ASSEFRGTDTQY
TRBJ1-4 TRBV2 - 12 ASRRQGVNEKLF
TRBJ2-1 TRBV4-1 TRBD2 13 ASSQDISVAGQQF
TRBJ2-2 TRBV5-1 - 13 ASSLGRPGTGELF
TRBJ2-7 TRBV7-2 - 12 ASTGDTGSYEQY
TRBJ1-3 TRBV15 - 13 ATSRARRAQGTIY